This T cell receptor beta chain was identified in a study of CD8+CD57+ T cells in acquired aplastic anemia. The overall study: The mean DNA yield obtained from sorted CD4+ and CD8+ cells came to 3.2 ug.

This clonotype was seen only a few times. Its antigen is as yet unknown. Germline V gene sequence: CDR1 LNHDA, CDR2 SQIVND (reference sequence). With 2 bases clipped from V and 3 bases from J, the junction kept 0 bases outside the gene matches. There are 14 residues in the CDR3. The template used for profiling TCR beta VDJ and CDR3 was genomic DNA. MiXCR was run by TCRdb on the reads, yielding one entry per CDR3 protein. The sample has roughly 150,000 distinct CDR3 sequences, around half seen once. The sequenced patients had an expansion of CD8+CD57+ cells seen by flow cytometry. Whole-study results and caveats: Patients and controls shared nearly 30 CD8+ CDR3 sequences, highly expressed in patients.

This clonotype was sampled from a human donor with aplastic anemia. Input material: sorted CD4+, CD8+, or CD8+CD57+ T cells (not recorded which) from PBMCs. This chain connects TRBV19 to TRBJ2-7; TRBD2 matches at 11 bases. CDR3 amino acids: CASSILAGGYEQYF. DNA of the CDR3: TGTGCCAGTAGTATACTAGCGGGGGGCTACGAGCAGTACTTC.